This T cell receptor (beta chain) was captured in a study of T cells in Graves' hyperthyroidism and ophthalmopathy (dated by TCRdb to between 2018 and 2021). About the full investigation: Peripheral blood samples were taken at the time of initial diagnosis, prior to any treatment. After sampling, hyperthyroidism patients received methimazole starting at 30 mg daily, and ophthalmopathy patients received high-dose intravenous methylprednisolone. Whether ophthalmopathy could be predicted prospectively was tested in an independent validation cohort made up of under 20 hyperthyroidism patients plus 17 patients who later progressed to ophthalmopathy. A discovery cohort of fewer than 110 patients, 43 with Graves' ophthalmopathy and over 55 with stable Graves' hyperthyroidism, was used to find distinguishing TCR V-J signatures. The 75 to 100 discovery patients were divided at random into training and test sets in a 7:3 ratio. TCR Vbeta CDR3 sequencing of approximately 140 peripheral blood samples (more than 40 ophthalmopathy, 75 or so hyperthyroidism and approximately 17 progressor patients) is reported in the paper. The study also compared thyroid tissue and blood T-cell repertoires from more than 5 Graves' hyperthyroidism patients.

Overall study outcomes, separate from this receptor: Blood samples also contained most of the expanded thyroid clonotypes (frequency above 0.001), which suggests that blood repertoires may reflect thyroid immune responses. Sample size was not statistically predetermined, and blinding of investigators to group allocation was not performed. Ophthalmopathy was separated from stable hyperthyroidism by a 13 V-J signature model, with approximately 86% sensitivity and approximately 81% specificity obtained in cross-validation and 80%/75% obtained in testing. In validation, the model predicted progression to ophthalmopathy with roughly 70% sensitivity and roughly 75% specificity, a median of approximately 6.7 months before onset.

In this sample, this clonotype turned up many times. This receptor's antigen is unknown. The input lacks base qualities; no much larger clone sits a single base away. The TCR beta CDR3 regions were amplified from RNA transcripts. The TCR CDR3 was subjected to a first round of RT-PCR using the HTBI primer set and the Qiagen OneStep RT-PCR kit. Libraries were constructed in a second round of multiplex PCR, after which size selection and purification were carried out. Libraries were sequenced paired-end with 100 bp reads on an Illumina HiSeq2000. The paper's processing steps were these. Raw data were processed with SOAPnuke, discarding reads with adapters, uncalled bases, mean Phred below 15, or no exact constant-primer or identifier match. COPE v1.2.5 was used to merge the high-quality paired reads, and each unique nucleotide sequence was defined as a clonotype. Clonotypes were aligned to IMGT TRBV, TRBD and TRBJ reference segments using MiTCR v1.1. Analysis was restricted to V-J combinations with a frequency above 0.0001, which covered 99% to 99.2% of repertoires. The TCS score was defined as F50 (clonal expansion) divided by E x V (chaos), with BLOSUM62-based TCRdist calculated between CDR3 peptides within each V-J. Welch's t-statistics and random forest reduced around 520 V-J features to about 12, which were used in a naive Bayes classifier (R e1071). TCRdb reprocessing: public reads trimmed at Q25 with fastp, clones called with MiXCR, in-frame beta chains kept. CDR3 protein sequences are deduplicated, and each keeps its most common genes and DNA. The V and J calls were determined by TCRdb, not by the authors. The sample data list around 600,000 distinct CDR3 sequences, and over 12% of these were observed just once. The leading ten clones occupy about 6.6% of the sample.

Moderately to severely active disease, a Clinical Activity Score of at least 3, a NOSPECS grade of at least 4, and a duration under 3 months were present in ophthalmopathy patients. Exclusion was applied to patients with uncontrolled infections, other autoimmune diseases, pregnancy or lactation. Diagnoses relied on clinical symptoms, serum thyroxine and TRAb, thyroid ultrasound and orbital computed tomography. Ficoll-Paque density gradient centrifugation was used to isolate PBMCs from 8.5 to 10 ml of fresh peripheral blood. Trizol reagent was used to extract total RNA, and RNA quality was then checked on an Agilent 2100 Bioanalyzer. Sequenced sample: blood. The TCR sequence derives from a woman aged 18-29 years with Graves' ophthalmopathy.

The nucleotide sequence reads as follows: TGTGCCAGCAGTTTGGAAGGGGTTTACAATGAGCAGTTCTTC. Its protein product is CASSLEGVYNEQFF. The chain links TRBV12-3 or TRBV12-4 with TRBJ2-1; the D gene is perhaps TRBD1, from 5 matching bases. Including the terminal cysteine and phenylalanine, the CDR3 comprises 14 residues. Only the CDR3 DNA is retained, 42 bases long and in frame from the first base. V was cut back by 3 bases and J by 4 bases, leaving a gap of 10 bases between them.